This T cell receptor (beta chain) was obtained from a study of blood T cell repertoires in COVID-19. Germline CDR1 is SEHNR and CDR2 is FQNEAQ (reference sequence). After removal of 1 base from V and 5 bases from J, the junction contained 4 bases not matched to a gene. The CDR3 is 15 residues long. Methods used by the authors: Counts of nucleated cells, estimated from reference gene primer amplification, were obtained. TCRdb keeps only in-frame clones here, not all; method: immunoSEQ multiplex PCR. D and trimming come from the DNA, and the V and J calls and clone size come from that table. The data contain about 170,000 clones, approximately 84% of them singletons.

The sequence was collected from a man aged 40-50 years who had recovered from COVID-19. Sequences were obtained from peripheral blood. The rearrangement uses TRBV7-9 and TRBJ2-3, with 9 bases matching TRBD2. In DNA, the CDR3 is TGTGCCAGCAGCTTAGTAGCGGGGGCGGGAGATACGCAGTATTTT. It specifies CASSLVAGAGDTQYF.